This T cell receptor (beta chain) was sequenced during a study of T cell responses to AZD1222 COVID-19 vaccine. Some clones are missing from TCRdb's copy, which holds only in-frame ones; the method was immunoSEQ multiplex PCR. The table has approximately 84,000 clones, 75% to 90% seen once. The germline V gene has CDR1 SNHLY and CDR2 FYNNEI. V was shortened by 3 bases and J by 1 base, with 24 bases between the two germline ends. The CDR3 sequence is 19 residues long. The clonotype comes from an adult in good health. J is TRBJ1-2 and V is TRBV2; maybe TRBD1 (5 bases). This specimen consisted of peripheral blood, obtained on day 0 of AZD1222 vaccination. CDR3 DNA sequence: TGTGCCAGCAGTGAGCCTTCCCAGGGACCGAGCGCTTATAACTATGGCTACACCTTC. It is translated as CASSEPSQGPSAYNYGYTF.